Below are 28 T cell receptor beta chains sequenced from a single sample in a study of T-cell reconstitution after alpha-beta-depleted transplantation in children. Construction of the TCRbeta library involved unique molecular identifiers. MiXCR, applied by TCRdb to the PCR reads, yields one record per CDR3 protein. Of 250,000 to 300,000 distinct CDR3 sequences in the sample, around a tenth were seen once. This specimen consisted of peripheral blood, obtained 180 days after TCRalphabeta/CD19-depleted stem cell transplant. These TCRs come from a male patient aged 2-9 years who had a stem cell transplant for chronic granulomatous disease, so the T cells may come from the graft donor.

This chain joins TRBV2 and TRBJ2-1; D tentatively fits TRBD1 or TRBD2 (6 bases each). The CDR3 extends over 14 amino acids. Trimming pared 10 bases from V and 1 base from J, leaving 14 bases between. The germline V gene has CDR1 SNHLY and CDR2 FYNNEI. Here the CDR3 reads CATMGAGSYNEQFF. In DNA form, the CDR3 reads TGTGCCACTATGGGGGCGGGATCCTACAATGAGCAGTTCTTC.

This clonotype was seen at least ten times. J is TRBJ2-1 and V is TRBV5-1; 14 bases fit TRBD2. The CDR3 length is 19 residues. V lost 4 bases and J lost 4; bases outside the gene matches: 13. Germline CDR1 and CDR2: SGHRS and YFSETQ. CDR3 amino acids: CASSPGLAGENRPYNEQFF. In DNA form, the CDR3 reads TGCGCCAGCAGCCCGGGACTAGCGGGAGAAAATCGTCCATACAATGAGCAGTTCTTC.

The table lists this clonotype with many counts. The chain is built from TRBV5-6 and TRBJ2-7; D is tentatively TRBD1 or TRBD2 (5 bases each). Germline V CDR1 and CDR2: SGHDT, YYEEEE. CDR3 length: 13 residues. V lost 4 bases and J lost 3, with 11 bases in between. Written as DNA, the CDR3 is TGTGCCAGCAGCGGGGACGCCGACTACGAGCAGTACTTC. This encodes CASSGDADYEQYF.

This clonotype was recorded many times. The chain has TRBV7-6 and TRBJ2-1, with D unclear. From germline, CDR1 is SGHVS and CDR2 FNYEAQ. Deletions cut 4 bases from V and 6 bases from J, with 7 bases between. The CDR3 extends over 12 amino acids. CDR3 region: CASSSLTNEQFF. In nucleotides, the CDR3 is TGTGCCAGCAGCTCCCTAACCAATGAGCAGTTCTTC.

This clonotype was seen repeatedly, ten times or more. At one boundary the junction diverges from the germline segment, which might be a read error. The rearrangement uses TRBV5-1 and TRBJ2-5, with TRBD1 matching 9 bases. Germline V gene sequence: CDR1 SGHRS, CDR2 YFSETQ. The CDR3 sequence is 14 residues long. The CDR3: CASSLGQGQETQYF. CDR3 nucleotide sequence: TGTGCCAGCAGCTTGGGACAGGGACAAGAGACCCAGTACTTC.

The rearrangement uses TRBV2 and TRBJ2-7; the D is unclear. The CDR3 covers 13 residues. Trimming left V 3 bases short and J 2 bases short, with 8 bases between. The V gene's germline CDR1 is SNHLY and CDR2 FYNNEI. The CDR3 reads CASSDRVPYEQYF. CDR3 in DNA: TGTGCCAGCAGTGATCGTGTTCCCTACGAGCAGTACTTC. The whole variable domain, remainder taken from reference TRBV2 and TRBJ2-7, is EPEVTQTPSHQVTQMGQEVILRCVPISNHLYFYWYRQILGQKVEFLVSFYNNEISEKSEIFDDQFSVERPDGSNFTLKIRSTKLEDSAMYFCASSDRVPYEQYFGPGTRLTVT.

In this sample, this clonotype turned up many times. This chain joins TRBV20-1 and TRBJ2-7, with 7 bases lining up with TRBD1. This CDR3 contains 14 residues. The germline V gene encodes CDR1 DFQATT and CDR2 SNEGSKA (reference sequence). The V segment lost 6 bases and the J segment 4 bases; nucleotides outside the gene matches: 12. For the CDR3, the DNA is TGCAGTGCGAAAACCTACGACAGGGCTTACGAGCAGTACTTC. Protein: CSAKTYDRAYEQYF.

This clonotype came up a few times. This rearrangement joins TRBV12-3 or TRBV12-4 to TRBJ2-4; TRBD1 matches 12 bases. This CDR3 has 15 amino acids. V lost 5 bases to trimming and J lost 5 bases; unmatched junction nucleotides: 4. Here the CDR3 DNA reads TGTGCCAGCAGTGGGGACAGGGGGCTAGAAAACATTCAGTACTTC. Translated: CASSGDRGLENIQYF.

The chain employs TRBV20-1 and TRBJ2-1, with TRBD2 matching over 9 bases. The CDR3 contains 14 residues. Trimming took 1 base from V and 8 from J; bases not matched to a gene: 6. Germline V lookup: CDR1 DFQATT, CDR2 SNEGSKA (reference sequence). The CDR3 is CSARGTSEVDEQFF. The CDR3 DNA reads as TGCAGTGCTAGAGGGACTAGCGAAGTCGATGAGCAGTTCTTC.

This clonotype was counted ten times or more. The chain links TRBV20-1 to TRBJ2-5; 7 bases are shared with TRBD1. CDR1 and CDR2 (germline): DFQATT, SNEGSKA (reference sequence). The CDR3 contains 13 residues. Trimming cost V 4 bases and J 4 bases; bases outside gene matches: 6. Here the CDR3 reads CSANRQGRETQYF. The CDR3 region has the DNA TGCAGTGCTAACAGACAGGGACGAGAGACCCAGTACTTC.

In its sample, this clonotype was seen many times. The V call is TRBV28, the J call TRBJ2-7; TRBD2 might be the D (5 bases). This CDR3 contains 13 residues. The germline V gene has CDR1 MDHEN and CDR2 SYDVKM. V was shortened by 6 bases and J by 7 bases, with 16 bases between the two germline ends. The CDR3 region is CASSRLDGIEQYF. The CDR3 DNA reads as TGTGCCAGCAGCCGTCTTGACGGGATTGAGCAGTACTTC.

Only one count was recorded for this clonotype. The CDR3 nucleotides read TGTGCCAGCAGCTTAGATCCGACTAGCGGGGTTAAAAACATTCAGTACTTC. Translated: CASSLDPTSGVKNIQYF. This chain connects TRBV11-2 to TRBJ2-4; 11 bases match TRBD2. Unmatched junction bases numbered 5, after V lost 0 bases and J lost 4 bases. The CDR3 consists of 17 residues. Germline V gene data show CDR1 as SGHAT and CDR2 as FQNNGV.

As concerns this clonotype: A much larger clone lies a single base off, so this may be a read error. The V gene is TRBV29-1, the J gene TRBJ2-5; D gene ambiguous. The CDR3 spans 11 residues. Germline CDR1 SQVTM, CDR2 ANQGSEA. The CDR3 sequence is CSIDVSETQYF. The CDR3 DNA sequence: TGCAGCATTGACGTTTCGGAGACCCAGTACTTC. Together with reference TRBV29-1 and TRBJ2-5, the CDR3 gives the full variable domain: SAVISQKPSRDICQRGTSLTIQCQVDSQVTMMFWYRQQPGQSLTLIATANQGSEATYESGFVIDKFPISRPNLTFSTLTVSNMSPEDSSIYLCSIDVSETQYFGPGTRLLVL.

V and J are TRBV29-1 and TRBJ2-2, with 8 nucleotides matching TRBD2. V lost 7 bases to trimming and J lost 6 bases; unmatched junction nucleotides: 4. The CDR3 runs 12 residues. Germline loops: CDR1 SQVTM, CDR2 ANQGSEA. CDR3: CSARGLAGELFF. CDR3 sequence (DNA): TGCAGCGCCCGGGGACTAGCCGGGGAGCTGTTTTTT.

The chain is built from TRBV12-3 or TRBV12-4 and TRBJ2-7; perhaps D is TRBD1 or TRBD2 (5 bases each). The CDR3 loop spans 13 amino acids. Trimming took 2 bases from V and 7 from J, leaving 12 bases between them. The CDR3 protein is CASSLKTGAEQYF. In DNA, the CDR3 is TGTGCCAGCAGTTTAAAAACCGGGGCTGAGCAGTACTTC.

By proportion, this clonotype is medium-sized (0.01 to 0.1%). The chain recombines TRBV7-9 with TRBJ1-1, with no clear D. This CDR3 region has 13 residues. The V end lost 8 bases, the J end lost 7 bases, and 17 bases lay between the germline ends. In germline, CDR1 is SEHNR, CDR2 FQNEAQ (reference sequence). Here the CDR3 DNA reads TGTGCCAGCGGTCAAGCTACTCTTTATGAAGCTTTCTTT. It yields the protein CASGQATLYEAFF. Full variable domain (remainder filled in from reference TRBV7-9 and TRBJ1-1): DTGVSQNPRHKITKRGQNVTFRCDPISEHNRLYWYRQTLGQGPEFLTYFQNEAQLEKSRLLSDRFSAERPKGSFSTLEIQRTEQGDSAMYLCASGQATLYEAFFGQGTRLTVV.

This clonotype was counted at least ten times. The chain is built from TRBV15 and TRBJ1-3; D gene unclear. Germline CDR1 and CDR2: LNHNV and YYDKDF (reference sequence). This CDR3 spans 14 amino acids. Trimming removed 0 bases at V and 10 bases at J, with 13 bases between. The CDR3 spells CATSRDQTASTIYF. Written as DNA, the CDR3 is TGTGCCACCAGCAGAGATCAGACGGCTTCAACCATATATTTT.

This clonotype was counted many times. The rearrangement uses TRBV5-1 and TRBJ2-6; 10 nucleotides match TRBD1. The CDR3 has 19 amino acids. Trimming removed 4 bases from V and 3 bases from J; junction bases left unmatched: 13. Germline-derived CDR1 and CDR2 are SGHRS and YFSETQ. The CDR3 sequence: CASSATGTGAFFGANVLTF. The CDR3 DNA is TGCGCCAGCAGCGCGACCGGGACAGGGGCTTTCTTTGGGGCCAACGTCCTGACTTTC. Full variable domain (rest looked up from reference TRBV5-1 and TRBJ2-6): KAGVTQTPRYLIKTRGQQVTLSCSPISGHRSVSWYQQTPGQGLQFLFEYFSETQRNKGNFPGRFSGRQFSNSRSEMNVSTLELGDSALYLCASSATGTGAFFGANVLTFGAGSRLTVL.

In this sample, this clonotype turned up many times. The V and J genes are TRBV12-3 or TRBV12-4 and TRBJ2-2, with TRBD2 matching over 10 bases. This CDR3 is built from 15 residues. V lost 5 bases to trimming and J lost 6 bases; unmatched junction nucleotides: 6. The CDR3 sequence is CASSLGLAVAGELFF. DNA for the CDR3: TGTGCCAGCAGTCTCGGACTAGCGGTCGCCGGGGAGCTGTTTTTT.

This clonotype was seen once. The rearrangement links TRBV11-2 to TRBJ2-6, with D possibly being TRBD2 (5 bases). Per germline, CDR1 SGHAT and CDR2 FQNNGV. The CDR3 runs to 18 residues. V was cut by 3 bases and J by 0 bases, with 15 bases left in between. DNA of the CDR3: TGTGCCAGCAGCTTGACTACTGGACTCCTCTCTGGGGCCAACGTCCTGACTTTC. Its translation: CASSLTTGLLSGANVLTF.

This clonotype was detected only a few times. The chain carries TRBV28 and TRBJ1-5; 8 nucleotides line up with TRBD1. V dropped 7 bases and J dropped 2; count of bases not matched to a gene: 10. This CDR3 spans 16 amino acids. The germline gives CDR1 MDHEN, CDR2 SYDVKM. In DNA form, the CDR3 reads TGTGCCAGCACCATTCTAGGACAGGGAGGCAATCAGCCCCAGCATTTT. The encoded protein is CASTILGQGGNQPQHF.

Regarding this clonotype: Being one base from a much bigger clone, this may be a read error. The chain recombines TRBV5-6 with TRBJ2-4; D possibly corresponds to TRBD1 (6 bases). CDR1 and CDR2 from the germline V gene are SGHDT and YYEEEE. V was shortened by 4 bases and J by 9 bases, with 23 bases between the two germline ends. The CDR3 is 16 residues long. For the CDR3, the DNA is TGTGCCAGCAGCCTACGACAGGAGGTATGGGGAATCATTCAGTACTTC. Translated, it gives CASSLRQEVWGIIQYF.

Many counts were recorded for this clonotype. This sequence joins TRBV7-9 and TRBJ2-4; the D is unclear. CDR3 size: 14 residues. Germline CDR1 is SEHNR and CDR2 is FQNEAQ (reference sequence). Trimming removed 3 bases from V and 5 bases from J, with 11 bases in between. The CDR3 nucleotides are TGTGCCAGCAGCTTCGCGGAGTATGAAAACATTCAGTACTTC. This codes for CASSFAEYENIQYF.

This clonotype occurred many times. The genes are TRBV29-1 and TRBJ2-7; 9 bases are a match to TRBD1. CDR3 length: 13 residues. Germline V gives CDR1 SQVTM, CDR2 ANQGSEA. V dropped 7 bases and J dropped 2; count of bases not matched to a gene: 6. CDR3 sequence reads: CSAAGTGTYEQYF. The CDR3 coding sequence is TGCAGCGCAGCCGGGACAGGGACCTACGAGCAGTACTTC.

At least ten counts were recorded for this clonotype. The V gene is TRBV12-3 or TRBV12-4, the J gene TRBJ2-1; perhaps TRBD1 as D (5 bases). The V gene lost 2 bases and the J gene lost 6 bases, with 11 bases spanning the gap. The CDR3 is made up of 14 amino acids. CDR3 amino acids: CASSLIGAGNEQFF. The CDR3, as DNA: TGTGCCAGCAGTTTAATAGGGGCCGGCAATGAGCAGTTCTTC.

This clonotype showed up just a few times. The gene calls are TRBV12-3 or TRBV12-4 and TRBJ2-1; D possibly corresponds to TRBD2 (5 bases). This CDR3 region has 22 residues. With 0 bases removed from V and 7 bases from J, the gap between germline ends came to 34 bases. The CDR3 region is CASSLASVFKLASHLLHNEQFF. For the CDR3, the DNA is TGTGCCAGCAGTTTAGCGTCAGTATTCAAGCTAGCTTCCCATTTATTACATAATGAGCAGTTCTTC.

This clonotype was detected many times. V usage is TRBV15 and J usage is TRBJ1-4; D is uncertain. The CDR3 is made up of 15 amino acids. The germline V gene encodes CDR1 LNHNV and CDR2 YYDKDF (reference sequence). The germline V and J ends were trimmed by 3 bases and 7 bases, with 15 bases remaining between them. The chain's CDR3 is CATSRDPGGSEKLFF. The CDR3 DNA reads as TGTGCCACCAGCAGGGACCCTGGAGGGAGTGAAAAACTGTTTTTT.

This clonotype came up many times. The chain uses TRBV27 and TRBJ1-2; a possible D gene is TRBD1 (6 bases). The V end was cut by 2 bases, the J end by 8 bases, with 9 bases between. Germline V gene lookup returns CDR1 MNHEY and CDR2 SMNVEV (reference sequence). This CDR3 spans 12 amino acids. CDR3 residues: CASSLRGTGYTF. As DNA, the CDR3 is TGTGCCAGCAGTTTAAGGGGGACGGGCTACACCTTC.